This is a list of T cell receptor beta chains from one sample in a study of glioma-infiltrating T cells after dendritic cell vaccination. Clones were read by immunoSEQ multiplex PCR, and TCRdb kept only the in-frame ones, dropping some. The data hold 30,000 to 40,000 clones, with approximately 84% observed a single time. Sequences were derived from blood, sampled before dendritic cell vaccination. The receptors shown here come from a human donor with glioblastoma. The CDR3 runs from the conserved cysteine through the conserved F or W. Some rows mark clone size as missing; the rest say once, few, many or name a class of expanded clone.

abundance: .
v_gene: TRBV4-1
j_gene: TRBJ2-2
CDR3aa: CASSLGTSGGFTGELFF

abundance: few
v_gene: TRBV11-3
j_gene: TRBJ2-5
CDR3aa: CASSRRTGGDETQYF

abundance: .
v_gene: TRBV7-6
j_gene: TRBJ2-1
CDR3aa: CASSLGGGYEQFF

abundance: .
v_gene: TRBV18
j_gene: TRBJ1-1
CDR3aa: CASSPITGGTEAFF

abundance: .
v_gene: TRBV4-2
j_gene: TRBJ2-7
CDR3aa: CASRRSGGQEAEQYF

abundance: .
v_gene: TRBV2
j_gene: TRBJ2-1
CDR3aa: CASSEGNLAGGLQFF

abundance: .
v_gene: TRBV11-3
j_gene: TRBJ1-1
CDR3aa: CASSSLAGGDTEAFF

abundance: .
v_gene: TRBV11-1
j_gene: TRBJ2-3
CDR3aa: CASSSRGFTDTQYF

abundance: .
v_gene: TRBV5-1
j_gene: TRBJ2-3
CDR3aa: CASSLGGAGTDTQYF

abundance: few
v_gene: TRBV27
j_gene: TRBJ2-7
CDR3aa: CASSLFGGPYEQYF

abundance: .
v_gene: TRBV9
j_gene: TRBJ1-1
CDR3aa: CASSLGGAWNTEAFF

abundance: .
v_gene: TRBV5-1
j_gene: TRBJ1-2
CDR3aa: CASSLDGGSYGYTF

abundance: .
v_gene: TRBV6-5
j_gene: TRBJ1-5
CDR3aa: CASSPGTGGFQPQHF

abundance: .
v_gene: TRBV6-5
j_gene: TRBJ2-7
CDR3aa: CASSYSRGYEQYF

abundance: .
v_gene: TRBV21-1
j_gene: TRBJ2-2
CDR3aa: CASRTGSGDTGELFF

abundance: .
v_gene: TRBV4-3
j_gene: TRBJ1-1
CDR3aa: CASSQGQGLTEAFF

abundance: .
v_gene: TRBV19
j_gene: TRBJ2-3
CDR3aa: CASSKPGQGANTQYF

abundance: .
v_gene: TRBV18
j_gene: TRBJ2-5
CDR3aa: CASSRSDTGEQYF

abundance: .
v_gene: TRBV19
j_gene: TRBJ1-6
CDR3aa: CASSIGDPSPLHF

abundance: .
v_gene: TRBV7-2
j_gene: TRBJ1-2
CDR3aa: CASSPDRARRYTF

abundance: .
v_gene: TRBV6-6
j_gene: TRBJ2-5
CDR3aa: CASSGAGGTQETQYF

abundance: once
v_gene: TRBV30
j_gene: TRBJ1-6
CDR3aa: CAWSVNQGASPLHF

abundance: .
v_gene: TRBV6-5
j_gene: TRBJ2-3
CDR3aa: CASSYIRASGTDTQYF

abundance: .
v_gene: TRBV11-3
j_gene: TRBJ2-7
CDR3aa: CASSGRTGGYEQYF

abundance: .
v_gene: TRBV7-6
j_gene: TRBJ2-7
CDR3aa: CASSLGTSGGYEQYF

abundance: .
v_gene: TRBV6-5
j_gene: TRBJ1-3
CDR3aa: CASSYGGNSGNTIYF

abundance: .
v_gene: TRBV11-3
j_gene: TRBJ2-7
CDR3aa: CASSLDIRTSYEQYF

abundance: .
v_gene: TRBV30
j_gene: TRBJ2-1
CDR3aa: CAWRGGDRGYNEQFF

abundance: .
v_gene: TRBV7-9
j_gene: TRBJ1-1
CDR3aa: CASSLQAGGTEAFF

abundance: .
v_gene: TRBV5-1
j_gene: TRBJ2-1
CDR3aa: CASSVAVGGGRYNEQFF

abundance: .
v_gene: TRBV5-1
j_gene: TRBJ1-6
CDR3aa: CASSEGGNSPLHF

abundance: .
v_gene: TRBV19
j_gene: TRBJ1-5
CDR3aa: CAREGLDQPQHF

abundance: .
v_gene: TRBV4-3
j_gene: .
CDR3aa: CASSFRGGTEQYF

abundance: .
v_gene: TRBV7-2
j_gene: TRBJ2-7
CDR3aa: CASSSTGGYEQYF

abundance: .
v_gene: TRBV5-6
j_gene: TRBJ2-7
CDR3aa: CASSLGQYSYEQYF

abundance: .
v_gene: TRBV4-1
j_gene: TRBJ1-1
CDR3aa: CASSRLRNTEAFF

abundance: .
v_gene: TRBV27
j_gene: TRBJ1-1
CDR3aa: CASSLKTGGSLNTEAFF

abundance: few
v_gene: TRBV13
j_gene: TRBJ1-1
CDR3aa: CASSLDDRGELAMNTEAFF

abundance: .
v_gene: TRBV11-2
j_gene: TRBJ2-4
CDR3aa: CASSFSLAKNIQYF

abundance: .
v_gene: TRBV5-8
j_gene: TRBJ2-7
CDR3aa: CASSLATYEQYF

abundance: .
v_gene: TRBV7-9
j_gene: TRBJ2-7
CDR3aa: CASSHPWRRSYEQYF

abundance: once
v_gene: TRBV7-3
j_gene: TRBJ2-1
CDR3aa: CASSPLPTSGNNEQFF

abundance: .
v_gene: TRBV4-3
j_gene: TRBJ2-5
CDR3aa: CASSQDFGQGHETQYF

abundance: few
v_gene: TRBV5-6
j_gene: TRBJ2-7
CDR3aa: CASSDGTVSYEQYF

abundance: .
v_gene: TRBV2
j_gene: TRBJ2-7
CDR3aa: CASSEALWTGSHEQYF

abundance: .
v_gene: TRBV5-1
j_gene: TRBJ2-3
CDR3aa: CASSLKVSGGVTDTQYF

abundance: few
v_gene: TRBV5-4
j_gene: TRBJ2-2
CDR3aa: CASRPAGQGAAGELFF

abundance: .
v_gene: TRBV6-1
j_gene: TRBJ2-3
CDR3aa: CASGGRMADTQYF

abundance: .
v_gene: TRBV2
j_gene: TRBJ2-7
CDR3aa: CASMSPGQSYEQYF

abundance: .
v_gene: TRBV7-2
j_gene: TRBJ1-2
CDR3aa: CASSLASGIRSYGYTF

abundance: .
v_gene: TRBV7-3
j_gene: TRBJ2-3
CDR3aa: CASSPTGTSGSDTQYF

abundance: few
v_gene: TRBV11-2
j_gene: TRBJ2-2
CDR3aa: CASSFDRGFTTGELFF

abundance: once
v_gene: TRBV9
j_gene: TRBJ1-2
CDR3aa: CASSGDRAGYTF

abundance: .
v_gene: TRBV2
j_gene: TRBJ2-7
CDR3aa: CASSESDYRGDEQYF

abundance: .
v_gene: TRBV11-2
j_gene: TRBJ2-5
CDR3aa: CASSFPGGLGETQYF